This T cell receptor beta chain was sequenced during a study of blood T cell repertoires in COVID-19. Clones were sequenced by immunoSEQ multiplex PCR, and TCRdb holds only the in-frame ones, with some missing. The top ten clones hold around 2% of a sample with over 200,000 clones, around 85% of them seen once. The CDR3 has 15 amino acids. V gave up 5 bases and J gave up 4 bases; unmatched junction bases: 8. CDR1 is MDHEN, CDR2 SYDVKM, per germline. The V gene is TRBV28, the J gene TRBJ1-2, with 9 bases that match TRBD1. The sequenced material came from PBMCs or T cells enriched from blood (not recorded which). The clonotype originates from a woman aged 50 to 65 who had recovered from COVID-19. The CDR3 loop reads CASSPKGQGFYGYTF. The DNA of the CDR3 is TGTGCCAGCAGTCCGAAGGGACAGGGCTTCTATGGCTACACCTTC.